One sample yielded the 30 T cell receptor beta chains listed below, sequenced in a study of shared T cell receptors in the human thymus. Method: immunoSEQ multiplex PCR; TCRdb's copy keeps in-frame clones and lacks some. The table includes roughly 550,000 clones, 70% to 80% detected once. A further study also used this sample, focusing on human thymus T cells.

Sequences were obtained from thymocytes. These receptor sequences come from a boy younger than two with a congenital heart defect.

The rearrangement joins TRBV27 to TRBJ2-5; 12 bases map to TRBD2. Trimming took 5 bases from V and 5 from J; bases not matched to a gene: 9. The CDR3 consists of 16 residues. The germline V gene has CDR1 MNHEY and CDR2 SMNVEV (reference sequence). As DNA, the CDR3 is TGTGCCAGCAGTCGGACGACTAGCGGGAGCGAGGAGACCCAGTACTTC. Encoded protein: CASSRTTSGSEETQYF.

The V gene is TRBV10-3, the J gene TRBJ2-3; the D is unclear. V was clipped by 9 bases and J by 4 bases, with 14 bases between them. Germline CDR1 ENHRY, CDR2 SYGVKD. The CDR3 has 13 amino acids. The CDR3 DNA sequence: TGTGCCATTGGGCCCCCCAACCCAGATACGCAGTATTTT. This translates into CAIGPPNPDTQYF.

V gene TRBV14 combines with J gene TRBJ2-3; the match to TRBD2 covers 8 bases. V trimming: 0 bases; J trimming: 2 bases; junction bases outside the gene matches: 7. CDR1 is SGHDN, CDR2 FVKESK, per germline. The CDR3 is made up of 17 amino acids. CDR3 amino acids: CASSQDLTGGFTDTQYF. The DNA for the CDR3 is TGTGCCAGCAGCCAAGATCTTACGGGAGGGTTCACAGATACGCAGTATTTT.

This chain links TRBV12-5 with TRBJ2-1; TRBD2 matches at 10 bases. The CDR3 sequence is 18 residues long. The V gene's germline CDR1 is LGHNT and CDR2 FRNRAP. Trimming cost V 2 bases and J 2 bases; bases outside gene matches: 9. The CDR3 reads CASGLTPSGRSPYNEQFF. For the CDR3, the DNA is TGTGCTAGTGGTTTGACCCCTAGCGGGAGAAGCCCCTACAATGAGCAGTTCTTC. The full variable domain, completed using reference TRBV12-5 and TRBJ2-1, is DARVTQTPRHKVTEMGQEVTMRCQPILGHNTVFWYRQTMMQGLELLAYFRNRAPLDDSGMPKDRFSAEMPDATLATLKIQPSEPRDSAVYFCASGLTPSGRSPYNEQFFGPGTRLTVL.

This clone has more than one count but fewer than ten. V and J are TRBV30 and TRBJ2-3, with 8 bases identical to TRBD1. Germline V gives CDR1 GTSNPN, CDR2 SVGIG (reference sequence). V shed 5 bases, J shed 7 bases, and the junction held 20 bases outside the gene matches. This CDR3 has 17 amino acids. The CDR3 loop reads CAWQGAALQYLQNTQYF. The DNA of the CDR3 is TGTGCCTGGCAGGGGGCGGCGCTACAATATTTACAAAATACGCAGTATTTT.

This clone was detected only once. V gene TRBV4-2 combines with J gene TRBJ2-7, with 7 bases lining up with TRBD2. This CDR3 is built from 14 residues. With 3 bases clipped from V and 3 bases from J, the junction kept 5 bases outside the gene matches. CDR1 is LGHNA and CDR2 is YNFKEQ in the germline V gene. DNA for the CDR3: TGTGCCAGCAGCCAGCGGGAGAGAGACTACGAGCAGTACTTC. This translates into CASSQRERDYEQYF.

The chain couples TRBV30 to TRBJ2-2, with D perhaps TRBD1 (5 bases). Germline loops: CDR1 GTSNPN, CDR2 SVGIG (reference sequence). Between the trimmed V and J ends, which lost 0 bases and 4 bases, there was a span of 12 bases. The CDR3 sequence is 15 residues long. CDR3 in amino acids: CAWSVSFRATGELFF. The CDR3 bases are TGTGCCTGGAGTGTATCGTTCAGGGCCACCGGGGAGCTGTTTTTT.

This chain connects TRBV9 to TRBJ2-2; 11 bases line up with TRBD1. The J segment lost 4 bases and the V segment lost 3 bases, leaving 5 bases of the junction unmatched. From germline, CDR1 is SGDLS and CDR2 YYNGEE. There are 16 residues in the CDR3. This CDR3 is CASSGWDRGSTGELFF. DNA for the CDR3: TGTGCCAGCAGCGGATGGGACAGGGGGTCCACCGGGGAGCTGTTTTTT.

The rearrangement uses TRBV29-1 and TRBJ2-7, with 7 bases lining up with TRBD2. CDR1 is SQVTM, CDR2 ANQGSEA, per germline. V dropped 7 bases and J dropped 0; count of bases not matched to a gene: 9. The length of the CDR3 is 14 residues. CDR3 in amino acids: CSAREGQSSYEQYF. The CDR3 DNA reads as TGCAGCGCCAGGGAGGGGCAGAGCTCCTACGAGCAGTACTTC.

V usage is TRBV7-9 and J usage is TRBJ2-4, with a weak D call TRBD2 (5 bases). The CDR3 spans 15 residues. Germline CDR1 and CDR2: SEHNR and FQNEAQ (reference sequence). Trimming took off 1 base at V and 9 bases at J, with 16 bases between the two ends. The chain's CDR3 is CASSLDRAFGSIQYF. CDR3 in DNA: TGTGCCAGCAGCTTAGATCGAGCGTTTGGGAGCATTCAGTACTTC.

CDR3 residues: CASRGRGEKLFF. The CDR3 DNA is TGTGCCAGCAGGGGGCGCGGTGAAAAACTGTTTTTT. The gene calls are TRBV6-1 and TRBJ1-4; a possible D gene is TRBD1 (5 bases). CDR3 length: 12 amino acids. The germline V gene encodes CDR1 MNHNS and CDR2 SASEGT. Trimming cost V 6 bases and J 7 bases, with 9 bases left between them.

J is TRBJ1-5 and V is TRBV11-2; 7 bases match TRBD1. CDR1 is SGHAT, CDR2 FQNNGV, per germline. The length of the CDR3 is 16 residues. V shed 5 bases, J shed 2 bases, and the junction held 9 bases outside the gene matches. Here the CDR3 reads CASSPRGTGGNQPQHF. The CDR3 coding sequence is TGTGCCAGCAGCCCCCGGGGAACAGGGGGCAATCAGCCCCAGCATTTT.

This chain uses TRBV19 with TRBJ1-5; D unclear. V lost 5 bases and J 6 bases, leaving 17 bases between the germline ends. This CDR3 spans 15 amino acids. Germline V gene data show CDR1 as LNHDA and CDR2 as SQIVND (reference sequence). The CDR3 region has the DNA TGTGCCAGTAGTCTTCCAACCGCGGATAGTCAGCCCCAGCATTTT. This translates into CASSLPTADSQPQHF.

The rearrangement joins TRBV4-1 to TRBJ1-1, with 8 positions matching TRBD1. This CDR3 comprises 18 residues. With V trimmed by 0 bases and J by 0 bases, 9 bases remained unmatched. Looked up from germline, CDR1 is MGHRA and CDR2 is YSYEKL. In DNA, the CDR3 is TGCGCCAGCAGCCAAGAAATTGGACAGGGAGGACTGAACACTGAAGCTTTCTTT. Translating it yields CASSQEIGQGGLNTEAFF.

As for this clone: The same CDR3 can be traced to other DNA sequences in this sample. The chain recombines TRBV12-5 with TRBJ2-3, with no clear D. Per germline, CDR1 LGHNT and CDR2 FRNRAP. This CDR3 contains 12 residues. V was shortened by 2 bases and J by 5 bases, with 5 bases between the two germline ends. The CDR3 sequence is CASGLSGDTQYF. The CDR3 region has the DNA TGTGCTAGTGGTTTGTCGGGAGATACGCAGTATTTT.

This chain uses TRBV11-3 with TRBJ2-3; D ambiguous. This CDR3 has 15 amino acids. Germline V gene lookup returns CDR1 SGHNT and CDR2 YENEEA. Trimming removed 5 bases from V and 1 base from J, with 13 bases in between. The CDR3 loop is CASSLRGGRTDTQYF. The CDR3 bases are TGTGCCAGCAGCCTCAGAGGCGGTCGCACAGATACGCAGTATTTT.

This clone was observed a single time. V gene TRBV28 combines with J gene TRBJ1-4, with 8 bases identical to TRBD1. This CDR3 region has 16 residues. Germline V CDR1 and CDR2: MDHEN, SYDVKM. The J segment lost 8 bases and the V segment lost 6 bases, leaving 14 bases of the junction unmatched. In nucleotides, the CDR3 is TGTGCCAGCAGCCCTCCCCAGGGGGCGCCCCGGGAAAAACTGTTTTTT. Encoded protein: CASSPPQGAPREKLFF.

This clone has just a few counts. The chain joins TRBV28 to TRBJ2-5, with D possibly TRBD1 on 5 matching bases. Judging by the DNA end, TRBJ2-7 fits better; the J call may be wrong. Germline CDR1 is MDHEN and CDR2 is SYDVKM. The CDR3 has 13 amino acids. Here the CDR3 reads CASSSGHSYEQYF. The CDR3 bases are TGTGCCAGCAGTTCAGGACATTCCTACGAGCAGTACTTC.

V gene TRBV15 combines with J gene TRBJ1-2, with 7 bases identical to TRBD1. There are 16 residues in the CDR3. Germline CDR1 and CDR2: LNHNV and YYDKDF (reference sequence). The trim removed 1 base at V and 7 bases at J, leaving 12 bases unmatched. Written as DNA, the CDR3 is TGTGCCACCAGCAGAGGGTCAGGGGGTAGGAATTGTGGCTACACCTTC. Protein product: CATSRGSGGRNCGYTF.

The V call is TRBV4-2, the J call TRBJ1-1; D is unresolved. Germline V gives CDR1 LGHNA, CDR2 YNFKEQ. V was pared by 0 bases and J by 0 bases, with 5 bases between. CDR3 size: 14 residues. The CDR3 reads CASSQDVMNTEAFF. CDR3 coding DNA: TGTGCCAGCAGCCAAGATGTCATGAACACTGAAGCTTTCTTT.

This chain connects TRBV18 to TRBJ1-1; D is uncertain. Germline CDR1 is KGHSH and CDR2 is LQKENI. V was trimmed by 3 bases and J by 2 bases, leaving 7 bases between them. The CDR3 covers 13 residues. The CDR3 coding sequence is TGTGCCAGCTCACCGGAGTTTAACACTGAAGCTTTCTTT. It specifies CASSPEFNTEAFF.

The chain carries TRBV4-3 and TRBJ2-3; the D gene is possibly TRBD2 (7 bases). The length of the CDR3 is 15 residues. Germline values: CDR1 LGHNA, CDR2 YSLEER. V was cut by 5 bases and J by 4 bases, with 16 bases left in between. For the CDR3, the DNA is TGCGCCAGCAGCGGGGGGGCCGGTAGAGCAGATACGCAGTATTTT. It yields the protein CASSGGAGRADTQYF.

The chain links TRBV5-6 to TRBJ2-7, with TRBD1 matching 10 bases. Per germline, CDR1 SGHDT and CDR2 YYEEEE. This CDR3 is 15 amino acids long. The ends lost 5 bases at V and 5 bases at J; junction bases unmatched: 10. The CDR3: CASSPVGDRGNEQYF. As DNA, the CDR3 is TGTGCCAGCAGTCCGGTGGGGGACAGGGGTAACGAGCAGTACTTC.

J is TRBJ2-7 and V is TRBV6-4; 12 positions match TRBD2. V lost 3 bases to trimming and J lost 7 bases; unmatched junction nucleotides: 13. This CDR3 has 17 amino acids. Germline V gives CDR1 MRHNA, CDR2 SNTAGT. Written as DNA, the CDR3 is TGTGCCAGCAGTGAAGGGCCCCTAGCGGGAGGGCCGGGGGAGCAGTACTTC. It yields the protein CASSEGPLAGGPGEQYF.

The chain is built from TRBV4-2 and TRBJ2-7, with 7 positions matching TRBD2. The CDR3 runs 17 residues. The germline V gene encodes CDR1 LGHNA and CDR2 YNFKEQ. V shed 4 bases and J 3 bases; nucleotides not matched to a gene: 15. The CDR3: CASSPPNRDYLLYEQYF. Written as DNA, the CDR3 is TGTGCCAGCAGCCCCCCTAACCGGGACTACCTCCTCTACGAGCAGTACTTC.

The genes are TRBV7-9 and TRBJ2-2, with TRBD2 matching over 7 bases. The ends lost 0 bases at V and 0 bases at J; junction bases unmatched: 7. Germline V gene sequence: CDR1 SEHNR, CDR2 FQNEAQ (reference sequence). This CDR3 region has 18 residues. The CDR3 DNA reads TGTGCCAGCAGCTTAGCGATTATGCGGGAGTCGAACACCGGGGAGCTGTTTTTT. Translating it yields CASSLAIMRESNTGELFF.

The rearrangement joins TRBV15 to TRBJ2-6; no clear D gene. The CDR3 consists of 17 residues. Trimming stripped 1 base from V and 0 bases from J, with 10 bases between. Per germline, CDR1 LNHNV and CDR2 YYDKDF (reference sequence). CDR3: CATSRGAQPSGANVLTF. The DNA for the CDR3 is TGTGCCACCAGCAGAGGGGCCCAGCCCTCTGGGGCCAACGTCCTGACTTTC.

Only a few counts were recorded for this clone. The J gene is TRBJ2-7, the V gene TRBV28; 14 bases align to TRBD2. J gave up 4 bases and V 5 bases, and 7 bases lay outside the gene matches. Germline-derived CDR1 and CDR2 are MDHEN and SYDVKM. The CDR3 has 16 residues. CDR3 sequence reads: CASSVPGLAGEYEQYF. CDR3 nucleotide sequence: TGTGCCAGCAGTGTCCCGGGACTAGCGGGAGAATACGAGCAGTACTTC.

The genes are TRBV6-4 and TRBJ1-2; possible D gene TRBD1, 6 bases. Trimming left V 3 bases short and J 7 bases short, with 12 bases between. In germline, CDR1 is MRHNA, CDR2 SNTAGT. CDR3 length: 13 residues. The CDR3 DNA reads as TGTGCCAGCAGTGATCACGGACAGCGTGGCTACACCTTC. Residues: CASSDHGQRGYTF.

The rearrangement links TRBV2 to TRBJ2-7, with D possibly matching TRBD2 (8 bases). The CDR3 extends over 14 amino acids. Germline values: CDR1 SNHLY, CDR2 FYNNEI. V lost 7 bases to trimming and J lost 4 bases, with 17 bases between them. The CDR3 bases are TGTGCCAGCACCAGGGGGACTAGTCATTACGAGCAGTACTTC. Its protein is CASTRGTSHYEQYF. The whole variable domain, remainder taken from reference TRBV2 and TRBJ2-7, is EPEVTQTPSHQVTQMGQEVILRCVPISNHLYFYWYRQILGQKVEFLVSFYNNEISEKSEIFDDQFSVERPDGSNFTLKIRSTKLEDSAMYFCASTRGTSHYEQYFGPGTRLTVT.